The subject of this entry is one TCR beta chain. Antigen: not known. Sequencing used immunoSEQ multiplex PCR; TCRdb keeps in-frame clones, though not all of them. The table shows more than 95,000 clones, with around 90% occurring only once. The CDR3 runs 15 residues. Germline V gene lookup returns CDR1 ENHRY and CDR2 SYGVKD. Trimming took 0 bases from V and 0 from J, leaving 6 bases between them. This sample is part of a study of cytomegalovirus exposure and HLA in healthy donors. It was the roughly 130-subject validation cohort, separate from the approximately 700-subject first cohort, to which the donors belonged. Broader study findings: Most observed TCR sequences were rare, whereas some public TCRs were detected in many donors.

The sample taken for sequencing was PBMCs. V usage is TRBV10-3 and J usage is TRBJ2-4; the D is unclear. This TCR was recovered from a woman aged 18-29 years in good health and CMV-seronegative. The CDR3 DNA sequence: TGTGCCATCAGTGAGTCGCCCAGAGCCAAAAACATTCAGTACTTC. Amino acid sequence: CAISESPRAKNIQYF.